This T cell receptor (beta chain) came from a study of beta chain features in type 1 diabetes. The study reverse transcribed the entire isolated RNA, so it sequenced expressed TCRB transcripts. Clones were sequenced by immunoSEQ multiplex PCR, and TCRdb holds only the in-frame ones, with some missing. The sample contains about 650,000 clones, around an eighth of which appear only once. Study-wide points: Type 1 diabetes patients had moderately but significantly shorter TCRB CDR3s in all four CD4+ subsets.

A note on this clone: The target antigen is unknown.

V was trimmed by 6 bases and J by 2 bases, leaving 9 bases between them. The germline V gene encodes CDR1 MNHEY and CDR2 SVGAGI. The CDR3 length is 13 residues. The chain joins TRBV6-5 to TRBJ2-3; D is undetermined. The sample was naive CD4+ T cells from blood. This clonotype was sampled from a man aged 25 to 45 with type 1 diabetes. CDR3 residues: CASSGYLTDTQYF. The CDR3 DNA follows: TGTGCCAGCAGCGGGTATCTCACAGATACGCAGTATTTT.